The 17 T cell receptor beta chains given below trace back to one sample, sequenced in a study of glioma-infiltrating T cells after dendritic cell vaccination. Libraries were prepared by immunoSEQ multiplex PCR; TCRdb keeps only in-frame clonotypes and omits some of them. The sample holds about 92,000 clones; over 75% are singletons and the top ten take around 14%. The specimen was blood, collected before dendritic cell vaccination. The receptors were gathered from a human donor with glioblastoma.

This sequence joins TRBV5-1 and TRBJ1-3; D is ambiguous. V lost 0 bases and J 2 bases, leaving 6 bases between the germline ends. The germline V gene encodes CDR1 SGHRS and CDR2 YFSETQ. This CDR3 region has 14 residues. DNA for the CDR3: TGCGCCAGCAGCTTGGACGGTGCTGGAAACACCATATATTTT. This sequence encodes CASSLDGAGNTIYF.

The V gene is TRBV6-5, the J gene TRBJ1-1; D may be TRBD1 (6 bases). The CDR3 loop spans 15 amino acids. Germline V gives CDR1 MNHEY, CDR2 SVGAGI. V lost 5 bases, J lost 4 bases, and 17 bases lay in between. CDR3 region: CASSTSTGYGTEAFF. CDR3 DNA: TGTGCCAGCAGTACCTCCACAGGGTACGGCACTGAAGCTTTCTTT.

The gene calls are TRBV5-8 and TRBJ2-5; weak D call: TRBD2 (5 bases). The CDR3 has 15 residues. V was cut by 0 bases and J by 2 bases, with 11 bases left in between. The V gene's germline CDR1 is SGHTS and CDR2 YDEGEE. The CDR3 region is CASSLGGRVQETQYF. The CDR3 nucleotides are TGTGCCAGCAGCTTGGGAGGGCGTGTTCAAGAGACCCAGTACTTC.

The chain couples TRBV6-4 to TRBJ2-1; 10 bases fit TRBD2. The CDR3 length is 15 residues. With 0 bases clipped from V and 5 bases from J, the junction kept 1 base outside the gene matches. Germline lookup yields CDR1 MRHNA and CDR2 SNTAGT. The CDR3 coding sequence is TGTGCCAGCAGTGACTCAGCGGGAGGGCACAATGAGCAGTTCTTC. Protein sequence: CASSDSAGGHNEQFF.

The rearrangement joins TRBV28 to TRBJ1-4, with D tentatively TRBD1 (6 bases). The V gene lost 3 bases and the J gene lost 0 bases, with 14 bases spanning the gap. Germline V gene lookup returns CDR1 MDHEN and CDR2 SYDVKM. The CDR3 has 17 residues. CDR3 sequence reads: CASSFRQGLATNEKLFF. The CDR3 DNA reads as TGTGCCAGCAGTTTTAGGCAGGGGTTGGCAACTAATGAAAAACTGTTTTTT.

The CDR3 region is CASSAPLARERGTDTQYF. The CDR3 bases are TGTGCCAGCAGCGCTCCCCTAGCACGGGAGAGGGGTACAGATACGCAGTATTTT. The V gene is TRBV5-4, the J gene TRBJ2-3; TRBD2 might be the D (6 bases). Germline V lookup: CDR1 SGHNT, CDR2 YYREEE (reference sequence). The CDR3 runs to 18 residues. Deletions cut 4 bases from V and 3 bases from J, with 24 bases between.

V gene TRBV13 combines with J gene TRBJ1-1; TRBD1 aligns across 8 bases. The CDR3 covers 14 residues. V was clipped by 8 bases and J by 4 bases; unmatched bases: 9. Germline V lookup: CDR1 PRHDT, CDR2 FYEKMQ (reference sequence). The CDR3 protein is CASGRTGGGTEAFF. CDR3 sequence (DNA): TGTGCCAGCGGCCGCACAGGGGGGGGCACTGAAGCTTTCTTT.

The J gene is TRBJ1-6, the V gene TRBV27; D gene uncertain. The V end was cut by 8 bases, the J end by 0 bases, with 11 bases between. CDR3 length: 15 residues. The germline V gene encodes CDR1 MNHEY and CDR2 SMNVEV (reference sequence). The CDR3 DNA sequence: TGTGCCAGCCTAGCGGGAGCCTCCTATAATTCACCCCTCCACTTT. Protein product: CASLAGASYNSPLHF.

This clone was picked up a small number of times. The rearrangement joins TRBV6-4 to TRBJ2-3; 14 bases match TRBD2. Trimming cost V 0 bases and J 4 bases; bases outside gene matches: 0. CDR1 is MRHNA and CDR2 is SNTAGT in the germline V gene. The CDR3 is made up of 16 amino acids. The chain's CDR3 is CASSDSTSGGADTQYF. The DNA for the CDR3 is TGTGCCAGCAGTGACTCGACTAGCGGGGGGGCAGATACGCAGTATTTT.

The rearrangement links TRBV18 to TRBJ1-3, with 8 nucleotides matching TRBD1. The CDR3 covers 17 residues. In germline, CDR1 is KGHSH, CDR2 LQKENI. V lost 4 bases to trimming and J lost 0 bases; unmatched junction nucleotides: 8. CDR3 in DNA: TGTGCCAGCTCACGGGACCAGGGGGCATTCTCTGGAAACACCATATATTTT. Its protein product is CASSRDQGAFSGNTIYF.

This chain joins TRBV28 and TRBJ1-1, with D possibly TRBD1 on 6 matching bases. Trimming took 6 bases from V and 1 from J, leaving 12 bases between them. This CDR3 is built from 14 residues. Germline V gene data show CDR1 as MDHEN and CDR2 as SYDVKM. The CDR3: CASRAQGKNTEAFF. CDR3 nucleotides: TGTGCCAGCAGGGCCCAGGGGAAGAACACTGAAGCTTTCTTT.

The rearrangement links TRBV28 to TRBJ1-1, with D possibly being TRBD1 (6 bases). The V gene's germline CDR1 is MDHEN and CDR2 SYDVKM. The V and J ends lost 5 bases and 3 bases respectively, with 16 bases between them. The CDR3 is 15 residues long. DNA for the CDR3: TGTGCCAGCAGTATCACAGGGCGGCCTGACACTGAAGCTTTCTTT. Encoded protein: CASSITGRPDTEAFF.

This chain links TRBV5-6 with TRBJ2-5, with TRBD2 identical over 11 bases. Trimming cost V 0 bases and J 5 bases; bases outside gene matches: 9. The CDR3 covers 17 residues. In germline, CDR1 is SGHDT, CDR2 YYEEEE. In DNA, the CDR3 is TGTGCCAGCAGCTTGGTTGGTAGCGGGGGGGCCATGGAGACCCAGTACTTC. Protein sequence: CASSLVGSGGAMETQYF.

The chain links TRBV5-1 to TRBJ2-1; TRBD1 aligns across 8 bases. This CDR3 contains 14 residues. Trimming cost V 4 bases and J 8 bases; bases outside gene matches: 8. CDR1 is SGHRS, CDR2 YFSETQ, per germline. CDR3 sequence: CASSPRTGLDEQFF. For the CDR3, the DNA is TGCGCCAGCAGCCCGAGGACAGGGTTGGATGAGCAGTTCTTC. Filled out from reference TRBV5-1 and TRBJ2-1, the complete variable domain reads KAGVTQTPRYLIKTRGQQVTLSCSPISGHRSVSWYQQTPGQGLQFLFEYFSETQRNKGNFPGRFSGRQFSNSRSEMNVSTLELGDSALYLCASSPRTGLDEQFFGPGTRLTVL.

V usage is TRBV29-1 and J usage is TRBJ2-2, with 10 bases matching TRBD2. The CDR3 has 13 amino acids. Trimming took 5 bases from V and 6 from J; bases not matched to a gene: 3. The germline V gene encodes CDR1 SQVTM and CDR2 ANQGSEA. The CDR3 sequence is CSVLAGVAGELFF. The CDR3 bases are TGCAGCGTTCTAGCGGGAGTTGCCGGGGAGCTGTTTTTT.

V usage is TRBV11-2 and J usage is TRBJ2-5, with 8 bases fitting TRBD2. This CDR3 is built from 16 residues. With 6 bases clipped from V and 1 base from J, the junction kept 10 bases outside the gene matches. Germline CDR1 reads SGHAT; CDR2 reads FQNNGV. CDR3 sequence: CASRSRSGGIQETQYF. The CDR3 DNA reads as TGTGCCAGCAGATCCCGGTCGGGGGGGATCCAAGAGACCCAGTACTTC.

V gene TRBV10-1 combines with J gene TRBJ1-5; TRBD1 aligns across 9 bases. Germline V lookup: CDR1 WNHNN, CDR2 SYGVQD (reference sequence). Germline trimming cut 9 bases from V and 3 bases from J; bases unmatched to any gene: 6. The CDR3 consists of 14 residues. CDR3 in DNA: TGCGCCAGTCTGGACAGGGGCGACAATCAGCCCCAGCATTTT. Amino acid sequence: CASLDRGDNQPQHF.